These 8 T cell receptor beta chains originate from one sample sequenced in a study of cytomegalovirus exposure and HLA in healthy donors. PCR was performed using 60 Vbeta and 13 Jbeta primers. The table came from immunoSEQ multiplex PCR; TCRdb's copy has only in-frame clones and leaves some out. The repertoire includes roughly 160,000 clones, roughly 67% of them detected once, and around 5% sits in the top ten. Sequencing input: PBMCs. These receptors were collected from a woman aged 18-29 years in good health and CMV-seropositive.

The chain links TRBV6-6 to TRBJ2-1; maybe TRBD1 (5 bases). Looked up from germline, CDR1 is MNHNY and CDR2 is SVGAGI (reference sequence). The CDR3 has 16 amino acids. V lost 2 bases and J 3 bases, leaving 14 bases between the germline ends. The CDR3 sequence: CASSYATREFYNEQFF. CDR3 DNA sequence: TGTGCCAGCAGTTACGCCACCAGGGAATTCTACAATGAGCAGTTCTTC.

CDR3 coding DNA: TGTGCCAGCAGGGGACAGGGGGTTGGCTACACCTTC. This gives the protein CASRGQGVGYTF. The chain recombines TRBV28 with TRBJ1-2; 11 positions agree with TRBD1. Trimming removed 6 bases from V and 7 bases from J; junction bases left unmatched: 1. This CDR3 has 12 amino acids. The germline V gene has CDR1 MDHEN and CDR2 SYDVKM.

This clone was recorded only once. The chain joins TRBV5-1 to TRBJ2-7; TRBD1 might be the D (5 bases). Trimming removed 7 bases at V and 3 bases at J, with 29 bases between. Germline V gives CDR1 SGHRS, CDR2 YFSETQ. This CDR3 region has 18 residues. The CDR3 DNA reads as TGCGCCAGCGTCCCCCGTCGGAACAGGCTCCGTCTCGGCTACGAGCAGTACTTC. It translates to CASVPRRNRLRLGYEQYF.

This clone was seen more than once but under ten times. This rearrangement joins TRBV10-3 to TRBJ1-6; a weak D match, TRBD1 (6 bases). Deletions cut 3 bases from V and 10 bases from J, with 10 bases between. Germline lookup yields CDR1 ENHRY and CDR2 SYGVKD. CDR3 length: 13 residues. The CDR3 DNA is TGTGCCATCAGTGAAGAGGGGGACTCACCCCTCCACTTT. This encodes CAISEEGDSPLHF.

The CDR3 protein is CASRHMGTGTNEKLFF. In DNA, the CDR3 is TGCGCCAGCAGACATATGGGGACAGGTACTAATGAAAAACTGTTTTTT. The chain links TRBV4-1 to TRBJ1-4; 8 bases are shared with TRBD1. The J segment lost 2 bases and the V segment lost 6 bases, leaving 8 bases of the junction unmatched. From germline, CDR1 is MGHRA and CDR2 YSYEKL. This CDR3 comprises 16 residues.

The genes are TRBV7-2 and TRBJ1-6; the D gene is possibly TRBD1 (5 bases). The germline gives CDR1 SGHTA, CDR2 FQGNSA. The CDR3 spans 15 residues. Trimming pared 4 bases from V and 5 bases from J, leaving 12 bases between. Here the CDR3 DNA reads TGTGCCAGCAGCTCATCAGGGCAGCATAATTCACCCCTCCACTTT. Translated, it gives CASSSSGQHNSPLHF.

The CDR3 bases are TGCAGCGGAAAGACCGGGACAGGGGCTGACGAGCAGTACTTC. It is translated as CSGKTGTGADEQYF. The genes are TRBV29-1 and TRBJ2-7; 10 bases agree with TRBD1. Trimming at V came to 7 bases and at J to 5 bases, leaving 11 bases not matched to a gene. Germline V gene sequence: CDR1 SQVTM, CDR2 ANQGSEA. This CDR3 contains 14 residues.

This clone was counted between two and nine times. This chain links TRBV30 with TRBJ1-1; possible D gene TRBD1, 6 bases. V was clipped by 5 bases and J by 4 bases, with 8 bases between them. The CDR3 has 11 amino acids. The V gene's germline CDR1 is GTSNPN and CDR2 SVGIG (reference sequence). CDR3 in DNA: TGTGCCTGGGAAGGGGGCACTGAAGCTTTCTTT. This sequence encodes CAWEGGTEAFF. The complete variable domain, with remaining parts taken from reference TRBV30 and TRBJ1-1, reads SQTIHQWPATLVQPVGSPLSLECTVEGTSNPNLYWYRQAAGRGLQLLFYSVGIGQISSEVPQNLSASRPQDRQFILSSKKLLLSDSGFYLCAWEGGTEAFFGQGTRLTVV.